The 32 T cell receptor beta chains reported below all come from one sample, sequenced in a study of OX40 agonist ivuxolimab in advanced cancers. Sequenced by immunoSEQ multiplex PCR; TCRdb stores in-frame clones only, minus some. The table records some 67,000 clones, about four fifths of them present only once. The sequences come from CD4+ or CD8+ T cells sorted from blood, collected in a trial of the OX40 agonist ivuxolimab. Source of these receptors: an adult with an advanced solid tumor such as melanoma, head and neck, liver or kidney cancer.

The chain is built from TRBV19 and TRBJ2-1, with TRBD2 matching 7 bases. The trim removed 2 bases at V and 5 bases at J, leaving 9 bases unmatched. Germline CDR1 and CDR2: LNHDA and SQIVND (reference sequence). This CDR3 has 16 residues. CDR3 sequence: CASSIPYSGYNNEQFF. The CDR3 DNA reads TGTGCCAGTAGTATACCCTATAGCGGGTACAACAATGAGCAGTTCTTC.

The chain couples TRBV19 to TRBJ2-7; D ambiguous. The CDR3 consists of 12 residues. Germline CDR1 is LNHDA and CDR2 is SQIVND (reference sequence). Deletions cut 10 bases from V and 2 bases from J, with 12 bases between. CDR3 DNA: TGTGCCACTTCGGATTCTACCTACGAGCAGTACTTC. Protein sequence: CATSDSTYEQYF.

The rearrangement links TRBV13 to TRBJ1-5; D is possibly TRBD1 (5 bases). Trimming shortened V by 5 bases and J by 6 bases, and 20 bases separated the two germline ends. This CDR3 spans 16 amino acids. The germline CDR1 and CDR2 sequences are PRHDT and FYEKMQ (reference sequence). CDR3 residues: CASSPLDGGLAQPQHF. In DNA form, the CDR3 reads TGTGCCAGCAGCCCCTTGGACGGGGGATTGGCTCAGCCCCAGCATTTT.

The genes are TRBV2 and TRBJ1-6; 7 bases are a match to TRBD1. The trim removed 4 bases at V and 4 bases at J, leaving 16 bases unmatched. The CDR3 sequence is 19 residues long. Germline-derived CDR1 and CDR2 are SNHLY and FYNNEI. The CDR3 nucleotides are TGTGCCAGCAGTGCTCCGTCGAGGCAGGGGGGGAAATATAATTCACCCCTCCACTTT. This sequence encodes CASSAPSRQGGKYNSPLHF.

This chain links TRBV6-6 with TRBJ1-2, with D tentatively TRBD1 (5 bases). Trimming removed 6 bases at V and 5 bases at J, with 19 bases between. The CDR3 spans 15 residues. Germline CDR1 and CDR2: MNHNY and SVGAGI (reference sequence). CDR3 nucleotide sequence: TGTGCCAGCAGGCCCAGGGCTGGCCCGACTTATGGCTACACCTTC. This codes for CASRPRAGPTYGYTF.

The gene calls are TRBV27 and TRBJ1-4; 9 bases match TRBD1. J was trimmed by 0 bases and V by 7 bases; bases with no gene match: 6. Germline loops: CDR1 MNHEY, CDR2 SMNVEV (reference sequence). The CDR3 covers 16 residues. The CDR3 sequence: CASTKGQGSTNEKLFF. The CDR3 DNA is TGTGCCAGCACAAAGGGACAGGGTTCAACTAATGAAAAACTGTTTTTT.

The chain carries TRBV6-5 and TRBJ2-1; 7 nucleotides agree with TRBD1. This CDR3 spans 15 amino acids. Germline loops: CDR1 MNHEY, CDR2 SVGAGI. Germline trimming cut 3 bases from V and 5 bases from J; bases unmatched to any gene: 7. CDR3 sequence reads: CASSYGGQAHNEQFF. The CDR3 region has the DNA TGTGCCAGCAGTTATGGTGGACAGGCTCACAATGAGCAGTTCTTC.

The chain uses TRBV6-5 and TRBJ2-7; 8 nucleotides line up with TRBD2. The V segment lost 8 bases and the J segment 2 bases; nucleotides outside the gene matches: 5. The germline CDR1 and CDR2 sequences are MNHEY and SVGAGI. This CDR3 spans 13 amino acids. The CDR3 DNA reads as TGTGCCAGCTCAATCGGGAGGGCCTACGAGCAGTACTTC. It translates to CASSIGRAYEQYF.

J is TRBJ1-6 and V is TRBV28; 9 bases map to TRBD1. V was pared by 4 bases and J by 0 bases, with 13 bases of the junction left unmatched. The CDR3 contains 20 residues. Germline V gene data show CDR1 as MDHEN and CDR2 as SYDVKM. CDR3 region: CASSSGTGLIVGSYNSPLHF. DNA of the CDR3: TGTGCCAGCAGTTCCGGGACAGGGTTGATAGTGGGCTCCTATAATTCACCCCTCCACTTT.

The chain employs TRBV4-2 and TRBJ1-4; D is uncertain. With 0 bases removed from V and 8 bases from J, the gap between germline ends came to 7 bases. The CDR3 totals 13 residues. From germline, CDR1 is LGHNA and CDR2 YNFKEQ. The CDR3 protein is CASSQDHQEKLFF. The CDR3, as DNA: TGTGCCAGCAGCCAAGACCACCAAGAAAAACTGTTTTTT.

The genes are TRBV27 and TRBJ2-2; possibly TRBD2 for D (5 bases). V was shortened by 6 bases and J by 7 bases, with 21 bases between the two germline ends. CDR1 and CDR2 (germline): MNHEY, SMNVEV (reference sequence). CDR3 size: 16 residues. For the CDR3, the DNA is TGTGCCAGCAGAGCGGATTCGGCGGGTGCCGGCGGGGAGCTGTTTTTT. Protein product: CASRADSAGAGGELFF.

The chain is built from TRBV4-3 and TRBJ2-5, with D perhaps TRBD1 (5 bases). CDR3 size: 15 residues. Germline CDR1 is LGHNA and CDR2 is YSLEER. V lost 1 base and J lost 1, with 10 bases in between. The CDR3 nucleotides are TGCGCCAGCAGCCAAGGCGACAGCTTCCAAGAGACCCAGTACTTC. Translated, it gives CASSQGDSFQETQYF.

This rearrangement joins TRBV5-4 to TRBJ2-7, with 8 positions matching TRBD2. With 3 bases clipped from V and 5 bases from J, the junction kept 7 bases outside the gene matches. This CDR3 region has 14 residues. CDR1 is SGHNT and CDR2 is YYREEE in the germline V gene (reference sequence). CDR3 DNA: TGTGCCAGCAGCTCCGGGACTAGACCCAACGAGCAGTACTTC. This gives the protein CASSSGTRPNEQYF.

This chain connects TRBV11-2 to TRBJ2-5; TRBD2 is a possible D gene (5 bases). In germline, CDR1 is SGHAT, CDR2 FQNNGV. V dropped 4 bases and J dropped 4 bases, with 22 bases sitting between them. This CDR3 contains 17 residues. This chain's CDR3 is CASSSIPTRMLSETQYF. The CDR3 bases are TGTGCCAGCAGCTCCATTCCAACTAGAATGTTGTCAGAGACCCAGTACTTC.

The table lists this clone with a count of one. CDR3 sequence reads: CAWSRAGGTDTQYF. CDR3 DNA sequence: TGTGCCTGGAGTAGAGCGGGAGGGACAGATACGCAGTATTTT. The gene calls are TRBV30 and TRBJ2-3; 10 nucleotides match TRBD2. Trimming took 2 bases from V and 3 from J; bases not matched to a gene: 2. Germline lookup yields CDR1 GTSNPN and CDR2 SVGIG (reference sequence). This CDR3 region has 14 residues.

This clone was detected once. The V and J genes are TRBV7-7 and TRBJ2-7, with no clear D. The CDR3 sequence is 15 residues long. CDR1 SSHAT and CDR2 FNYEAQ come from the germline V gene (reference sequence). Trimming pared 1 base from V and 3 bases from J, leaving 13 bases between. Written as DNA, the CDR3 is TGTGCCAGCAGCTTAGGAAGGAGAACCCGCTACGAGCAGTACTTC. Protein product: CASSLGRRTRYEQYF.

The chain joins TRBV28 to TRBJ1-3; perhaps TRBD1 as D (6 bases). The CDR3 totals 14 residues. V lost 3 bases and J lost 6, with 12 bases in between. Looked up from germline, CDR1 is MDHEN and CDR2 is SYDVKM. The CDR3 nucleotides read TGTGCCAGCAGTTTCGCGGGACAACTAAACACCATATATTTT. This codes for CASSFAGQLNTIYF.

This chain links TRBV9 with TRBJ1-2, with 10 bases that match TRBD1. The ends lost 4 bases at V and 3 bases at J; junction bases unmatched: 6. CDR3 length equals 15 residues. Germline-derived CDR1 and CDR2 are SGDLS and YYNGEE. In DNA form, the CDR3 reads TGTGCCAGCAGCCCCGGGACAGGGGTCGACTATGGCTACACCTTC. This gives the protein CASSPGTGVDYGYTF.

This chain links TRBV4-3 with TRBJ1-6, with TRBD1 identical over 7 bases. Germline lookup yields CDR1 LGHNA and CDR2 YSLEER. The CDR3 is 17 residues long. J lost 6 bases, V lost 3 bases, and 11 bases had no gene match. The CDR3 here is CASSHELTGVANSPLHF. CDR3 nucleotide sequence: TGCGCCAGCAGCCACGAGTTAACAGGGGTAGCTAATTCACCCCTCCACTTT.

The genes are TRBV19 and TRBJ2-3; weak D call: TRBD1 (5 bases). Trimming took off 9 bases at V and 1 base at J, with 20 bases between the two ends. CDR3 length: 16 residues. Germline V gene lookup returns CDR1 LNHDA and CDR2 SQIVND (reference sequence). The CDR3 nucleotides are TGTGCCAGCCAAACGGCGGCAGGGCGAGGCACAGATACGCAGTATTTT. This translates into CASQTAAGRGTDTQYF.

The rearrangement joins TRBV29-1 to TRBJ2-2, with D maybe TRBD1 (6 bases). V was clipped by 4 bases and J by 1 base, with 10 bases between them. Germline assignment: CDR1 SQVTM and CDR2 ANQGSEA. This CDR3 has 14 amino acids. CDR3 bases: TGCAGCGTTGGGGGACAACGGAACACCGGGGAGCTGTTTTTT. It translates to CSVGGQRNTGELFF.

The chain is built from TRBV28 and TRBJ2-2; 11 bases map to TRBD1. The CDR3 length is 16 residues. Per the germline V gene, CDR1 is MDHEN and CDR2 is SYDVKM. The V segment lost 3 bases and the J segment 5 bases; nucleotides outside the gene matches: 5. As DNA, the CDR3 is TGTGCCAGCAGTTTGGCCGGGACAGGGGGGACCGGGGAGCTGTTTTTT. It codes for CASSLAGTGGTGELFF.

The V and J genes are TRBV2 and TRBJ1-5; tentatively, D is TRBD1 (6 bases). Germline CDR1 is SNHLY and CDR2 is FYNNEI. The CDR3 spans 16 residues. Trimming took off 4 bases at V and 2 bases at J, with 15 bases between the two ends. For the CDR3, the DNA is TGTGCCAGCAGTGGGTTAGGGGGTTTTGGCAATCAGCCCCAGCATTTT. This codes for CASSGLGGFGNQPQHF. Together with reference TRBV2 and TRBJ1-5, the CDR3 gives the full variable domain: EPEVTQTPSHQVTQMGQEVILRCVPISNHLYFYWYRQILGQKVEFLVSFYNNEISEKSEIFDDQFSVERPDGSNFTLKIRSTKLEDSAMYFCASSGLGGFGNQPQHFGDGTRLSIL.

This clone occurred once. The chain uses TRBV28 and TRBJ1-2; 8 bases agree with TRBD1. The CDR3 covers 17 residues. V trimming: 6 bases; J trimming: 4 bases; junction bases outside the gene matches: 16. From germline, CDR1 is MDHEN and CDR2 SYDVKM. CDR3 sequence (DNA): TGTGCCAGCAGGGCCGGGACAGGCGGTTGGGGTTCCTATGGCTACACCTTC. Translating gives CASRAGTGGWGSYGYTF.

The rearrangement uses TRBV19 and TRBJ2-3; D perhaps matches TRBD2 (5 bases). V lost 7 bases and J lost 0, with 11 bases in between. Germline assignment: CDR1 LNHDA and CDR2 SQIVND (reference sequence). This CDR3 spans 14 amino acids. Here the CDR3 DNA reads TGTGCCAGTACAGCGGAAGATAGCACAGATACGCAGTATTTT. This translates into CASTAEDSTDTQYF.

The chain links TRBV2 to TRBJ1-1; D is possibly TRBD1 (6 bases). The CDR3 sequence is 14 residues long. The ends were cut back, 2 bases at V and 4 bases at J, with 11 bases in the middle. The germline CDR1 and CDR2 sequences are SNHLY and FYNNEI. This CDR3 reads CASSEWGPRTEAFF. In DNA, the CDR3 is TGTGCCAGCAGTGAATGGGGGCCTCGCACTGAAGCTTTCTTT.

This sequence joins TRBV5-1 and TRBJ2-7; perhaps TRBD2 as D (6 bases). Germline V lookup: CDR1 SGHRS, CDR2 YFSETQ. V gave up 4 bases and J gave up 3 bases, with 14 bases separating them. There are 14 residues in the CDR3. CDR3 in amino acids: CASSTDSGDYEQYF. CDR3 nucleotide sequence: TGCGCCAGCAGCACAGATTCGGGGGACTACGAGCAGTACTTC.

V usage is TRBV6-6 and J usage is TRBJ2-5; TRBD1 matches 10 bases. V lost 6 bases and J lost 4; bases outside the gene matches: 5. The CDR3 contains 14 residues. CDR1 and CDR2 from the germline V gene are MNHNY and SVGAGI (reference sequence). The CDR3 bases are TGTGCCAGCAGCCCCGACAGGGGGCGAGAGACCCAGTACTTC. Translated, it gives CASSPDRGRETQYF.

V gene TRBV28 combines with J gene TRBJ1-1; D gene ambiguous. The CDR3 contains 13 residues. V shed 9 bases and J shed 0 bases, with 11 bases lying between them. CDR1 and CDR2 (germline): MDHEN, SYDVKM. The CDR3 coding sequence is TGTGCCAGTATCTCCAGCCTGAACACTGAAGCTTTCTTT. Translation: CASISSLNTEAFF.

The V call is TRBV29-1, the J call TRBJ2-7; 8 nucleotides align to TRBD2. Germline loops: CDR1 SQVTM, CDR2 ANQGSEA. V was clipped by 7 bases and J by 3 bases; unmatched bases: 11. This CDR3 has 14 residues. CDR3 DNA: TGCAGCGCGTCCGGGGGGGGACTTAACTACGAGCAGTACTTC. Translating it yields CSASGGGLNYEQYF.

The chain carries TRBV19 and TRBJ1-1, with TRBD1 as a possible D gene (5 bases). The CDR3 length is 17 residues. Germline CDR1 LNHDA, CDR2 SQIVND (reference sequence). Trimming left V 10 bases short and J 1 base short, with 25 bases between. The CDR3 region is CATGVGRKISENTEAFF. CDR3 nucleotides: TGTGCCACCGGGGTGGGGCGCAAAATATCAGAGAACACTGAAGCTTTCTTT.

This sequence joins TRBV6-1 and TRBJ1-2, with a possible D match to TRBD1 (6 bases). The germline V gene encodes CDR1 MNHNS and CDR2 SASEGT. The CDR3 covers 14 residues. V lost 3 bases and J 7 bases, leaving 15 bases between the germline ends. The CDR3 protein is CASSEGGGAGGYTF. Here the CDR3 DNA reads TGTGCCAGCAGTGAGGGCGGGGGCGCCGGTGGCTACACCTTC.